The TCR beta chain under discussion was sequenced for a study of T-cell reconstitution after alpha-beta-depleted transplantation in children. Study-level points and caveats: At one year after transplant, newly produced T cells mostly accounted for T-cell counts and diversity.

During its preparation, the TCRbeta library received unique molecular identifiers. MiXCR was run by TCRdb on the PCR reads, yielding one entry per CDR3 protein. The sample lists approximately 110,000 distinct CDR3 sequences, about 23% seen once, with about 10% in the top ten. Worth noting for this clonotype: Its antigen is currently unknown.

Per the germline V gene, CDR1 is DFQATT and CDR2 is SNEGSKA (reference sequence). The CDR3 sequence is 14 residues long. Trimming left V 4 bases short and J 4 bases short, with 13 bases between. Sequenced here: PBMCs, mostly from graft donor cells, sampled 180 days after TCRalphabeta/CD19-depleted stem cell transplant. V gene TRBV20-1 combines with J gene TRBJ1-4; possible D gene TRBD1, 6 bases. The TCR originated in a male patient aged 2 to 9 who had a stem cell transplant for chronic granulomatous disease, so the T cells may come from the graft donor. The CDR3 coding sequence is TGCAGTGCTACCCGGACAGAAGATAATGAAAAACTGTTTTTT. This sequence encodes CSATRTEDNEKLFF.